Included here is one T cell receptor (beta chain) sequence, with context. Its matching antigen is unknown. Germline assignment: CDR1 LGHNA and CDR2 YSLEER. This CDR3 comprises 15 residues. The ends were cut back, 0 bases at V and 5 bases at J, with 13 bases in the middle. With 60 Vbeta and 13 Jbeta primers, the PCR was carried out. The method was immunoSEQ multiplex PCR; TCRdb's version includes in-frame clones alone and lacks a portion of them. The sample lists 160,000 or so clones, around 72% occurring once. The data derive from a study of cytomegalovirus exposure and HLA in healthy donors. The study, taken as a whole, reports: Several of the most significant clusters were apparently associated with common viral pathogens in a later analysis. Specific recognition of CMV antigens was confirmed in vitro for a few chains (all CMV-associated). Previous analysis showed most TCR beta V segments were productive about 90% or about 30% of the time. Cytomegalovirus-associated status was assigned to some 180 TCR beta chains.

This chain links TRBV4-3 with TRBJ2-5; D is unclear. The receptor was isolated from a female donor in good health and CMV-seronegative. Sequencing input: PBMCs. The CDR3 sequence: CASSQDFALLETQYF. The CDR3 nucleotides are TGCGCCAGCAGCCAAGATTTTGCACTTCTCGAGACCCAGTACTTC.